This T cell receptor beta chain was recorded in a study of blood T cell repertoires in COVID-19. Sequencing used immunoSEQ multiplex PCR; TCRdb keeps in-frame clones, though not all of them. The repertoire holds around 220,000 clones, less than 90% seen once, with 2% to 2.5% in the top ten. J lost 8 bases, V lost 6 bases, and 11 bases had no gene match. The CDR3 length is 14 residues. The V gene's germline CDR1 is SGHRS and CDR2 YFSETQ. Sequenced input: peripheral blood. The rearrangement links TRBV5-1 to TRBJ1-2; 9 bases agree with TRBD1. The sequence came from a woman aged 50 to 60 with acute or convalescent COVID-19. The CDR3 DNA follows: TGCGCCAGCAACTCGCTACAGGGGGCTGCGGGCTACACCTTC. Amino acid sequence: CASNSLQGAAGYTF.